The rows below give T cell receptor beta chains drawn from one sample of a study of regulatory T cells in long-lasting Graves disease. TCRdb re-analysed the multiplex PCR reads in MiXCR, keeping a single row per CDR3 protein. The sample has 700,000 or so distinct CDR3 sequences, roughly 30% seen once. This sample comprised peripheral blood mononuclear cells (PBMCs), obtained when the disease was refractory, from a patient treated with antithyroid drugs. Every receptor here comes from a female donor with Graves disease. Each CDR3 is given with its conserved first and last residue. The order of the fields is clone size, J gene, V gene, D gene, CDR3 length, CDR3 protein, CDR3 DNA. The D gene is left open where the match is weak. Size values are once, few and many counts, or a class for expanded clones, and some rows have none.

NA TRBJ1-2 TRBV7-6 NA 14 CASSPPDWLDGYTF TGTGCCAGCAGCCCCCCCGACTGGTTGGACGGCTACACCTTC
NA TRBJ2-2 TRBV3-1 NA 14 CASSHSWAAGELFF TGTGCCAGCAGCCACTCGTGGGCGGCCGGGGAGCTGTTTTTT
NA TRBJ1-3 TRBV15 NA 15 CATSRVPSSGNTIYF TGTGCCACCAGCAGAGTCCCGTCCTCTGGAAACACCATATATTTT
few TRBJ2-7 TRBV2 NA 14 CASSTQGMGYEQYF TGTGCCAGCAGCACGCAGGGCATGGGCTACGAGCAGTACTTC
few TRBJ2-7 TRBV12-3/TRBV12-4 NA 14 CASRLWGIGAEQYF TGTGCCAGCAGACTTTGGGGAATCGGGGCCGAGCAGTACTTC
NA TRBJ2-3 TRBV7-9 TRBD2 16 CASSARTSGKADTQYF TGTGCCAGCAGCGCCAGGACTAGCGGGAAGGCAGATACGCAGTATTTT
many TRBJ1-1 TRBV12-3/TRBV12-4 NA 12 CASSPTGTKAFF TGTGCCAGCAGTCCGACAGGCACCAAAGCTTTCTTT
NA TRBJ2-5 TRBV12-3/TRBV12-4 NA 17 CASSLRTFAGAQETQYF TGTGCCAGCAGTTTACGGACCTTTGCGGGCGCTCAGGAGACCCAGTACTTC
NA TRBJ1-1 TRBV25-1 TRBD1 15 CASSVADREATEAFF TGTGCCAGCAGTGTCGCGGACAGGGAAGCCACTGAAGCTTTCTTT
NA TRBJ1-2 TRBV20-1 TRBD1 15 CSARDLGQGSYGYTF TGCAGTGCTAGAGATCTAGGACAGGGAAGTTATGGCTACACCTTC
many TRBJ1-1 TRBV12-3/TRBV12-4 NA 16 CASSPWGAPTNTEAFF TGTGCCAGCAGCCCCTGGGGGGCTCCGACGAACACTGAAGCTTTCTTT
NA TRBJ1-1 TRBV29-1 NA 11 CSVDLMFEAFF TGCAGCGTTGATCTTATGTTTGAAGCTTTCTTT
NA TRBJ2-7 TRBV19 NA 13 CASSIDRTHEQYF TGTGCCAGTAGTATTGACAGGACCCACGAGCAGTACTTC
NA TRBJ1-1 TRBV2 NA 12 CASNFGGTEAFF TGTGCCAGCAACTTCGGGGGGACTGAAGCTTTCTTT
many TRBJ1-1 TRBV28 NA 12 CASRTVLPEAFF TGTGCCAGCAGAACAGTGCTACCTGAAGCTTTCTTT
many TRBJ2-5 TRBV11-2 TRBD2 16 CASSSELAGGPSVSDF TGTGCCAGCAGCTCCGAACTAGCGGGAGGGCCCTCCGTCAGCGACTTC
NA TRBJ2-2 TRBV9 NA 13 CASSVSPTGELFF TGTGCCAGCAGCGTATCCCCCACCGGGGAGCTGTTTTTT
NA TRBJ1-6 TRBV9 NA 15 CASSVNWSGNSPLHF TGTGCCAGCAGCGTAAATTGGTCGGGTAATTCACCCCTCCACTTT
NA TRBJ2-7 TRBV11-2 TRBD2 17 CASSLVALTSGPYEQYF TGTGCCAGCAGCTTAGTTGCCCTGACTAGCGGTCCCTACGAGCAGTACTTC
NA TRBJ2-1 TRBV11-2 NA 13 CASSSHLAGEQFF TGTGCCAGCAGCTCCCACCTAGCTGGTGAGCAGTTCTTC
many TRBJ2-5 TRBV12-3/TRBV12-4 TRBD1 13 CASTLGQVETQYF TGTGCCAGCACCCTGGGACAGGTCGAGACCCAGTACTTC
NA TRBJ2-7 TRBV6-2/TRBV6-3 NA 12 CASRRPTSEQYF TGTGCCAGCAGACGCCCGACCAGCGAGCAGTACTTC
few TRBJ1-2 TRBV12-3/TRBV12-4 TRBD1 14 CASSFAGQGYGYTF TGTGCCAGCAGTTTTGCCGGACAGGGCTATGGCTACACCTTC
NA TRBJ1-5 TRBV6-4 NA 14 CASSGQNSNQPQHF TGTGCCAGCAGTGGACAGAATAGCAATCAGCCCCAGCATTTT
few TRBJ1-2 TRBV12-3/TRBV12-4 NA 17 CASSLTSTGSGNYGYTF TGTGCCAGCAGTTTAACCTCCACAGGGTCGGGTAACTATGGCTACACCTTC
NA TRBJ1-3 TRBV30 NA 14 CAWGVKGPGNTIYF TGTGCCTGGGGTGTCAAGGGGCCTGGAAACACCATATATTTT
few TRBJ2-7 TRBV29-1 TRBD2 13 CSVDGTGGYEQYF TGCAGCGTTGATGGTACGGGAGGCTACGAGCAGTACTTC
NA TRBJ1-2 TRBV9 NA 13 CASSVGWGRGYTF TGTGCCAGCAGCGTAGGTTGGGGAAGGGGCTACACCTTC
few TRBJ1-2 TRBV5-1 TRBD1 15 CASSFMTGGDYGYTF TGCGCCAGCAGCTTTATGACAGGGGGTGACTATGGCTACACCTTC
many TRBJ2-7 TRBV2 TRBD2 14 CASSTGTRGYEQYF TGTGCCAGCAGCACCGGGACTAGGGGCTACGAGCAGTACTTC
NA TRBJ2-7 TRBV5-5 NA 16 CASSFRTDTTSYEQYF TGTGCCAGCAGCTTCAGAACTGACACAACCTCCTACGAGCAGTACTTC
few TRBJ2-7 TRBV29-1 NA 14 CSVEKLAGSRGQYF TGCAGCGTTGAAAAACTGGCGGGGTCTAGGGGGCAGTACTTC
NA TRBJ2-1 TRBV28 NA 14 CASTSLDYYNEQFF TGTGCCAGCACCTCCCTGGACTACTACAATGAGCAGTTCTTC
many TRBJ1-1 TRBV12-3/TRBV12-4 NA 15 CASSPQGGVNTEAFF TGTGCCAGCAGCCCCCAGGGAGGAGTGAACACTGAAGCTTTCTTT
NA TRBJ1-2 TRBV6-1 NA 11 CASGPRVDYTF TGTGCCAGTGGGCCGAGGGTTGACTACACCTTC